Reported below is one T cell receptor beta chain. Its antigen is currently unknown. The sample originates from a study of OX40 agonist ivuxolimab in advanced cancers. Whole-study context: Patients were dosed with the agonistic anti-OX40 (CD134) antibody ivuxolimab. A diagnosis of hepatocellular carcinoma, melanoma, renal cell or head and neck cancer was present in dose-escalation patients.

Study-wide results and caveats: Dose levels from 0.1 to 3.0 mg/kg saw CD4+ and CD8+ blood T cells expand clonally by week 6.

Method: immunoSEQ multiplex PCR; TCRdb's copy keeps in-frame clones and lacks some. The sample consists of fewer than 95,000 clones, about 93% of them appearing once. Trimming removed 2 bases from V and 0 bases from J, with 5 bases in between. The CDR3 runs 14 residues. Germline V gene lookup returns CDR1 SGHTA and CDR2 FQGTGA. The material sequenced was CD4+ or CD8+ T cells sorted from blood, taken in a trial of the OX40 agonist ivuxolimab. J is TRBJ1-3 and V is TRBV7-3; D remains ambiguous. The origin of this receptor is an adult with an advanced solid tumor such as melanoma, head and neck, liver or kidney cancer. CDR3 sequence: CASSLAVSGNTIYF. CDR3 nucleotide sequence: TGTGCCAGCAGCTTAGCGGTCTCTGGAAACACCATATATTTT.